A selection of T cell receptor beta chains follows, all from one sample in a study of T cells in Graves' hyperthyroidism and ophthalmopathy. TCRdb re-called the multiplex PCR reads with MiXCR, one entry per CDR3 protein. Of a few hundred thousand distinct CDR3 sequences detected, about a fifth appear once; the ten largest clones hold 35% to 45%. Source material: blood. These receptors all stem from a young man with Graves' ophthalmopathy. CDR3s include the opening cysteine and the closing phenylalanine or tryptophan. Each record gives: CDR3 protein, clone size, V gene, J gene. A row's size may be missing; if present it is once, few, many or a size class.

CASSESVNNEQFF	.	TRBV10-1	TRBJ2-1
CASSPERGGSNEQFF	many	TRBV7-8	TRBJ2-1
CASSRDLNSPLHF	many	TRBV2	TRBJ1-6
CASSRGQETGTEAFF	.	TRBV12-3/TRBV12-4	TRBJ1-1
CASSFYSGGAEDTQYF	.	TRBV5-1	TRBJ2-3
CASSLTGIGANVLTF	many	TRBV3-1	TRBJ2-6
CASSAGTAGELFF	many	TRBV12-3/TRBV12-4	TRBJ2-2
CASSSTVDTQYF	many	TRBV12-3/TRBV12-4	TRBJ2-3
CASSPFGTELTGELFF	many	TRBV7-3	TRBJ2-2
CASSESGPNTEAFF	few	TRBV2	TRBJ1-1
CASSPQQGLNTEAFF	few	TRBV4-1	TRBJ1-1
CASSTATGQEVTEAFF	many	TRBV18	TRBJ1-1
CSVEPPDGYTF	many	TRBV29-1	TRBJ1-2
CASSLARPNTEAFF	many	TRBV12-3/TRBV12-4	TRBJ1-1
CASSSQGIQGLHYGYTF	many	TRBV6-1	TRBJ1-2
CASSSHPTGSAYQPQHF	.	TRBV27	TRBJ1-5
CASSGGGWQETQYF	many	TRBV2	TRBJ2-5
CSAAGLSIINEQFF	.	TRBV20-1	TRBJ2-1
CASSSRTVYRNTIYF	.	TRBV28	TRBJ1-3
CASRPYRYNSPLHF	few	TRBV6-1	TRBJ1-6
CASSRKAGGSTDTQYF	many	TRBV11-2	TRBJ2-3
CSARDEAGGYEQYF	many	TRBV20-1	TRBJ2-7
CASSPTGGVDEQYF	many	TRBV9	TRBJ2-7
CASRGSDRAGTEAFF	many	TRBV7-9	TRBJ1-1
CASRAPGRTYGYTF	many	TRBV28	TRBJ1-2
CASTQGQTGELFF	.	TRBV7-9	TRBJ2-2
CAIRGPGLAEGGSYNEQFF	few	TRBV10-3	TRBJ2-1
CASRGQGLDTQYF	.	TRBV6-2/TRBV6-3	TRBJ2-3
CASSLAGSFDEKLFF	.	TRBV6-1	TRBJ1-4
CASSYGTGDTYEQYF	many	TRBV6-5	TRBJ2-7
CSAGTRGTQYF	few	TRBV20-1	TRBJ2-5
CASSEALTGSNTEAFF	many	TRBV2	TRBJ1-1